The 14 T cell receptor beta chains below all came from one sample that was sequenced in a study of cytomegalovirus exposure and HLA in healthy donors. Profiled with immunoSEQ multiplex PCR; TCRdb holds only in-frame clones, not every one. The sample comprises some 150,000 clones, about nine tenths of which are singletons, and roughly 2.5% rests with the top ten. Sequencing was carried out using PBMCs. The receptors shown here come from a man in his late teens or twenties in good health and CMV-seropositive.

J is TRBJ2-1 and V is TRBV28; the D gene is possibly TRBD2 (6 bases). Germline CDR1 is MDHEN and CDR2 is SYDVKM. The CDR3 has 18 amino acids. The germline V and J ends were trimmed by 5 bases and 8 bases, with 28 bases remaining between them. The DNA of the CDR3 is TGTGCCAGCAGTCCCTTGGGTGGGGGGACCACAGCGAGCGATGAGCAGTTCTTC. Residues: CASSPLGGGTTASDEQFF.

V gene TRBV29-1 combines with J gene TRBJ2-5; weak D call: TRBD2 (6 bases). The CDR3 runs 15 residues. The ends were cut back, 1 base at V and 2 bases at J, with 14 bases in the middle. Per the germline V gene, CDR1 is SQVTM and CDR2 is ANQGSEA. The CDR3 bases are TGCAGCGTTGAAGGGGCTCCGGGACTTCAAGAGACCCAGTACTTC. It translates to CSVEGAPGLQETQYF.

This chain uses TRBV13 with TRBJ2-3, with 11 bases identical to TRBD2. CDR3 length equals 16 residues. V lost 5 bases, J lost 0 bases, and 4 bases stayed unmatched. Germline CDR1 is PRHDT and CDR2 is FYEKMQ (reference sequence). The CDR3 is CASSPTSGSSTDTQYF. The CDR3 DNA reads as TGTGCCAGCAGCCCTACTAGCGGGAGTAGCACAGATACGCAGTATTTT.

This sequence joins TRBV7-9 and TRBJ2-7, with D perhaps matching TRBD2 (6 bases). The CDR3 is made up of 13 amino acids. Deletions cut 0 bases from V and 5 bases from J, with 8 bases between. The germline gives CDR1 SEHNR, CDR2 FQNEAQ (reference sequence). The CDR3 sequence: CASSLAWGDEQYF. CDR3 DNA sequence: TGTGCCAGCAGCTTAGCCTGGGGGGACGAGCAGTACTTC.

This rearrangement joins TRBV11-2 to TRBJ1-5; 8 bases match TRBD1. The CDR3 is 14 amino acids. CDR1 SGHAT and CDR2 FQNNGV come from the germline V gene. J gave up 5 bases and V 1 base, and 1 base lay outside the gene matches. As DNA, the CDR3 is TGTGCCAGCAGCTTAGCAGGGGGCTATCAGCCCCAGCATTTT. This sequence encodes CASSLAGGYQPQHF.

This clone was seen only once. This chain uses TRBV28 with TRBJ2-7; D is unclear. In germline, CDR1 is MDHEN, CDR2 SYDVKM. V dropped 4 bases and J dropped 3 bases, with 10 bases sitting between them. The CDR3 runs 13 residues. CDR3 DNA: TGTGCCAGCAGTTCATGGAGAGGCTACGAGCAGTACTTC. The encoded protein is CASSSWRGYEQYF.

This clone has a single count. The gene calls are TRBV28 and TRBJ2-2, with a possible D match to TRBD2 (7 bases). Germline CDR1 is MDHEN and CDR2 is SYDVKM. This CDR3 comprises 12 residues. V lost 11 bases, J lost 4 bases, and 11 bases lay in between. CDR3 bases: TGTGCCGGGGGAGGGGGCACCGGGGAGCTGTTTTTT. It specifies CAGGGGTGELFF.

V is TRBV4-2 and J is TRBJ2-5; TRBD2 matches at 9 bases. The CDR3 covers 15 residues. In germline, CDR1 is LGHNA, CDR2 YNFKEQ. V lost 0 bases, J lost 9 bases, and 8 bases stayed unmatched. The CDR3: CASSQDMGLAYPQYF. The DNA for the CDR3 is TGTGCCAGCAGCCAAGATATGGGACTAGCTTATCCCCAGTACTTC.

The rearrangement uses TRBV4-1 and TRBJ2-3; TRBD2 agrees at 11 bases. Per germline, CDR1 MGHRA and CDR2 YSYEKL. Trimming cost V 5 bases and J 3 bases; bases outside gene matches: 7. The CDR3 runs to 16 residues. For the CDR3, the DNA is TGCGCCAGCAGCTATACGGGGACTAGCGGAACAGATACGCAGTATTTT. It translates to CASSYTGTSGTDTQYF.

This rearrangement joins TRBV5-8 to TRBJ2-7, with 7 bases that match TRBD1. The CDR3 length is 15 residues. Germline V gene data show CDR1 as SGHTS and CDR2 as YDEGEE. The trim removed 0 bases at V and 2 bases at J, leaving 5 bases unmatched. The CDR3 spells CASSLVVGQTYEQYF. CDR3 sequence (DNA): TGTGCCAGCAGCTTGGTGGTGGGACAGACCTACGAGCAGTACTTC.

CDR3 coding DNA: TGTGCCAGCATGGCGGGGGGGCGGATGGATGAGCAGTTCTTC. This sequence encodes CASMAGGRMDEQFF. This chain joins TRBV2 and TRBJ2-1, with 9 bases aligning to TRBD2. The CDR3 spans 14 residues. V shed 7 bases, J shed 8 bases, and the junction held 9 bases outside the gene matches. CDR1 SNHLY and CDR2 FYNNEI come from the germline V gene.

The chain combines TRBV5-1 with TRBJ2-2; 10 positions agree with TRBD2. J was trimmed by 5 bases and V by 4 bases; bases with no gene match: 5. The CDR3 covers 15 residues. Germline CDR1 reads SGHRS; CDR2 reads YFSETQ. CDR3 region: CASSPTSGVTGELFF. CDR3 in DNA: TGCGCCAGCAGCCCAACTAGCGGGGTTACCGGGGAGCTGTTTTTT.

V is TRBV7-2 and J is TRBJ2-1, with D perhaps matching TRBD1 (6 bases). This CDR3 is built from 15 residues. Trimming removed 7 bases at V and 7 bases at J, with 20 bases between. Germline CDR1 is SGHTA and CDR2 is FQGNSA. The CDR3 nucleotides are TGTGCCAGCACTCCAGGGGACATTGTCTATAATGAGCAGTTCTTC. Protein product: CASTPGDIVYNEQFF.

V and J are TRBV5-1 and TRBJ2-1; 10 bases align to TRBD2. This CDR3 is built from 15 residues. V gave up 4 bases and J gave up 7 bases; unmatched junction bases: 8. Germline V gives CDR1 SGHRS, CDR2 YFSETQ. This chain's CDR3 is CASSPRASGRNEQFF. CDR3 nucleotide sequence: TGCGCCAGCAGCCCACGTGCTAGCGGGAGAAATGAGCAGTTCTTC.